These 2 T cell receptor beta chains were all obtained from the same sample, sequenced in a study of Graves' ophthalmopathy and Graves' hyperthyroidism. The authors amplified TCR beta CDR3 regions from RNA transcripts. An initial RT-PCR round employing HTBI primers preceded a second-round multiplex PCR. TCRdb redid the calling of the multiplex PCR reads with MiXCR, one entry per CDR3 protein. The sample lists approximately 500,000 distinct CDR3 sequences, approximately 15% occurring once. Sequenced input: blood. The receptors stem from a young woman with Graves' ophthalmopathy.

This clonotype showed up many times. The rearrangement joins TRBV6-5 to TRBJ2-7; a possible D gene is TRBD2 (5 bases). V was cut by 0 bases and J by 5 bases, with 8 bases left in between. The V gene's germline CDR1 is MNHEY and CDR2 SVGAGI. The CDR3 contains 13 residues. The CDR3 loop reads CASSYSARDEQYF. CDR3 in DNA: TGTGCCAGCAGTTACTCCGCGCGGGACGAGCAGTACTTC.

In its sample, this clonotype was seen many times. The CDR3 DNA is TGTGCCTGGAGTCCGGGACAGATAAATTCACCCCTCCACTTT. It translates to CAWSPGQINSPLHF. V and J are TRBV30 and TRBJ1-6; 7 positions agree with TRBD1. Germline V CDR1 and CDR2: GTSNPN, SVGIG (reference sequence). The V segment lost 2 bases and the J segment 7 bases; nucleotides outside the gene matches: 5. The CDR3 length is 14 residues.